These T cell receptor beta chains were read from a single sample in a study of human thymus T cells. Assay used: immunoSEQ multiplex PCR; TCRdb lists only in-frame clones, some missing. In the table there are fewer than 55,000 clones, 94% of which are singletons. The sequencing sample was made of blood. These receptors originate from a boy younger than two with a congenital heart defect but otherwise immunologically healthy. Each CDR3 is given with its conserved first and last residue. The D gene is left open where the match is weak. Part of the rows lack a size; the others show once, few, many or a class for expanded clones.

V gene	D gene	J gene	clone size	CDR3 protein	CDR3 DNA
TRBV14	NA	TRBJ1-5	NA	CASRDSGGDIYSNQPQHF	TGTGCCAGCAGGGACAGCGGGGGGGATATATATAGCAATCAGCCCCAGCATTTT
TRBV28	NA	TRBJ1-4	NA	CASSWGPLAGEKLFF	TGTGCCAGCAGTTGGGGGCCCTTGGCTGGGGAAAAACTGTTTTTT
TRBV10-3	NA	TRBJ1-2	NA	CAASGTDGYGYTF	TGTGCCGCTTCCGGGACGGATGGATATGGCTACACCTTC
TRBV10-3	TRBD1	TRBJ2-5	NA	CAIRDRGQETQYF	TGTGCCATCAGGGACAGGGGGCAAGAGACCCAGTACTTC
TRBV10-3	TRBD2	TRBJ2-3	NA	CAISEPGLATDTQYF	TGTGCCATCAGTGAGCCGGGACTAGCGACAGATACGCAGTATTTT
TRBV6-5	NA	TRBJ1-2	NA	CASSYSRTDSYGYTF	TGTGCCAGCAGTTACTCACGGACCGACAGCTATGGCTACACCTTC
TRBV4-3	TRBD1	TRBJ1-2	NA	CASSQDLKQGNGYTF	TGCGCCAGCAGCCAAGACCTAAAACAGGGGAATGGCTACACCTTC
TRBV27	NA	TRBJ2-3	NA	CASSLWTTDTQYF	TGTGCCAGCAGTTTATGGACCACAGATACGCAGTATTTT
TRBV13	TRBD2	TRBJ2-5	NA	CASSLRAGGPRETQYF	TGTGCCAGCAGCTTAAGGGCGGGGGGGCCCCGGGAGACCCAGTACTTC
TRBV11-2	NA	TRBJ2-7	NA	CASSPANEQYF	TGTGCCAGCAGCCCGGCCAACGAGCAGTACTTC
TRBV30	NA	TRBJ2-7	NA	CAWSVRGIIDEQYF	TGTGCCTGGAGTGTACGGGGGATAATCGACGAGCAGTACTTC
TRBV4-3	NA	TRBJ1-2	few	CASSQGQNYGYTF	TGCGCCAGCAGCCAAGGACAAAACTATGGCTACACCTTC
TRBV7-2	TRBD2	TRBJ2-1	NA	CASSLGGGYNEQFF	TGTGCCAGCAGCTTAGGCGGGGGCTACAATGAGCAGTTCTTC
TRBV27	TRBD2	TRBJ2-5	NA	CASRHILAGEETQYF	TGTGCCAGCAGGCATATACTAGCGGGGGAAGAGACCCAGTACTTC
TRBV30	NA	TRBJ1-1	NA	CAWSDREDTEAFF	TGTGCCTGGAGTGACAGGGAGGACACTGAAGCTTTCTTT
TRBV5-1	NA	TRBJ2-3	once	CASKPGGTDTQYF	TGCGCCAGCAAACCGGGGGGCACAGATACGCAGTATTTT
TRBV21-1	NA	TRBJ1-2	NA	CASSQAGQGNGYTF	TGTGCCAGCAGCCAAGCGGGACAGGGAAATGGCTACACCTTC
TRBV28	NA	TRBJ1-5	NA	CASSPTGRKPQHF	TGTGCCAGCAGTCCGACAGGTAGAAAGCCCCAGCATTTT
TRBV6-5	NA	TRBJ2-5	NA	CASMGKALGETQYF	TGTGCCAGCATGGGGAAAGCCCTCGGTGAGACCCAGTACTTC
TRBV18	TRBD2	TRBJ2-1	NA	CASSVGLAGYVEQFF	TGTGCCAGCTCGGTAGGACTAGCGGGGTACGTTGAGCAGTTCTTC
TRBV4-3	NA	TRBJ2-2	NA	CASSRLPGNTGELFF	TGCGCCAGCAGCCGGTTACCGGGGAACACCGGGGAGCTGTTTTTT
TRBV11-3	NA	TRBJ2-7	NA	CASSFRDSYEQYF	TGTGCCAGCAGCTTCCGGGACTCCTACGAGCAGTACTTC
TRBV30	NA	TRBJ2-7	NA	CAWTGDAYEQYF	TGTGCCTGGACAGGAGACGCCTACGAGCAGTACTTC
TRBV9	TRBD2	TRBJ2-1	NA	CASSVSSGGLSYNEQFF	TGTGCCAGCAGCGTATCTAGCGGGGGCCTCTCCTACAATGAGCAGTTCTTC
TRBV5-5	TRBD2	TRBJ2-7	NA	CASSRKGGSSYEQYF	TGTGCCAGCAGCCGCAAGGGCGGGAGCTCCTACGAGCAGTACTTC
TRBV2	NA	TRBJ1-3	NA	CVSSLAYGQSGNTIYF	TGTGTCAGCAGTTTAGCCTATGGACAGTCTGGAAACACCATATATTTT
TRBV18	NA	TRBJ1-3	few	CASSPGSSGNTIYF	TGTGCCAGCTCACCAGGGAGCTCTGGAAACACCATATATTTT
TRBV28	NA	TRBJ2-5	NA	CASSFPGGQETQYF	TGTGCCAGCAGTTTCCCAGGGGGGCAAGAGACCCAGTACTTC
TRBV10-3	TRBD2	TRBJ2-5	NA	CAISTSGPSGTQYF	TGTGCCATCAGCACTAGCGGCCCATCAGGGACCCAGTACTTC
TRBV28	NA	TRBJ2-7	once	CASSLGGGAYEQYF	TGTGCCAGCAGTCTAGGAGGGGGGGCCTACGAGCAGTACTTC
TRBV25-1	NA	TRBJ2-1	NA	CASSESISYNEQFF	TGTGCCAGCAGTGAATCGATCTCCTACAATGAGCAGTTCTTC
TRBV6-6	NA	TRBJ2-1	NA	CASRGGGYNEQFF	TGTGCCAGCAGGGGGGGCGGGTACAATGAGCAGTTCTTC
TRBV18	TRBD1	TRBJ2-5	NA	CASSLSRGRETQYF	TGTGCCAGCTCACTTTCCAGGGGGCGAGAGACCCAGTACTTC
TRBV5-4	NA	TRBJ2-3	NA	CASSLFPRGGMADTQYF	TGTGCCAGCAGCTTGTTCCCCCGGGGCGGAATGGCTGATACGCAGTATTTT
TRBV5-6	NA	TRBJ2-5	NA	CASSLGLRETQYF	TGTGCCAGCAGCTTGGGCCTCAGGGAGACCCAGTACTTC
TRBV7-6	NA	TRBJ2-5	once	CASSSPDQETQYF	TGTGCCAGCAGCTCCCCAGACCAAGAGACCCAGTACTTC
TRBV6-5	TRBD1	TRBJ1-2	NA	CASSNHRGGDYGYTF	TGTGCCAGCAGTAATCACAGGGGAGGCGACTATGGCTACACCTTC
TRBV14	TRBD1	TRBJ1-1	once	CASSSTGVDTEAFF	TGTGCCAGCAGCTCTACAGGGGTAGATACTGAAGCTTTCTTT
TRBV10-3	NA	TRBJ2-3	NA	CAITGTITDTQYF	TGTGCCATCACCGGGACAATCACAGATACGCAGTATTTT
TRBV11-2	NA	TRBJ2-7	NA	CASSQSRGESYEQYF	TGTGCCAGCAGCCAAAGCAGGGGTGAGTCCTACGAGCAGTACTTC
TRBV4-3	TRBD2	TRBJ2-3	NA	CASSQGLGLAGAGRDTQYF	TGCGCCAGCAGCCAAGGATTAGGACTAGCGGGGGCGGGAAGAGATACGCAGTATTTT
TRBV28	TRBD1	TRBJ1-2	NA	CASSLGDSTYTF	TGTGCCAGCAGTTTAGGGGACAGTACCTACACCTTC
TRBV5-1	TRBD2	TRBJ2-1	NA	CASSLGVAGGYNEQFF	TGCGCCAGCAGCTTGGGAGTAGCGGGGGGTTACAATGAGCAGTTCTTC
TRBV5-4	NA	TRBJ1-2	NA	CASSRDIYGYTF	TGTGCCAGCAGCCGGGACATTTATGGCTACACCTTC
TRBV7-9	TRBD2	TRBJ2-7	NA	CASSPGLAGGQYF	TGTGCCAGCAGCCCCGGACTAGCGGGGGGGCAGTACTTC